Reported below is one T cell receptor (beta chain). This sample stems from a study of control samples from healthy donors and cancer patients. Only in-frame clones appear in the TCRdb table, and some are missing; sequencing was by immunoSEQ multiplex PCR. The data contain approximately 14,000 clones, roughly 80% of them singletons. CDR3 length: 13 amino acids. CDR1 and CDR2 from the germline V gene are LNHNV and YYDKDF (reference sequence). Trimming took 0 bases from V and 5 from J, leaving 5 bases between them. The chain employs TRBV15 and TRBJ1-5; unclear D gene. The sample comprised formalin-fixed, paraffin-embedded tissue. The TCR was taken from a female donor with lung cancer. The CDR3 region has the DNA TGTGCCACCAGCAGAGATGCGTATCAGCCCCAGCATTTT. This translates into CATSRDAYQPQHF.